This entry describes one T cell receptor beta chain. Antigen specificity is unknown. This record belongs to a study of a mutant IDH1 vaccine in newly diagnosed glioma. Across the study: Across weeks 1, 3, 5, 7, 11, 15, 19 and 23, patients received a vaccination each time, eight in all. Patients previously underwent radiotherapy, temozolomide, or both, and most underwent both.

Assay used: immunoSEQ multiplex PCR; TCRdb lists only in-frame clones, some missing. The sample holds tens of thousands of clones, about 80% seen once. Time point meaning: week 23, last vaccination. Every vaccine dose comprised 300 ug of mutant IDH1 20-mer peptide plus topical imiquimod. Trimming removed 4 bases from V and 1 base from J; junction bases left unmatched: 11. The CDR3 length is 17 residues. Germline-derived CDR1 and CDR2 are SGDLS and YYNGEE. The chain has TRBV9 and TRBJ2-3; 8 nucleotides line up with TRBD1. The sample here was PBMCs, taken from a glioma patient whose treatment included an IDH1 peptide vaccine. The origin of this receptor is a man aged 40-49 years with glioma. The CDR3 region has the DNA TGTGCCAGCAGCATTACCTCCCCGGGACAGGGCACAGATACGCAGTATTTT. Protein: CASSITSPGQGTDTQYF.